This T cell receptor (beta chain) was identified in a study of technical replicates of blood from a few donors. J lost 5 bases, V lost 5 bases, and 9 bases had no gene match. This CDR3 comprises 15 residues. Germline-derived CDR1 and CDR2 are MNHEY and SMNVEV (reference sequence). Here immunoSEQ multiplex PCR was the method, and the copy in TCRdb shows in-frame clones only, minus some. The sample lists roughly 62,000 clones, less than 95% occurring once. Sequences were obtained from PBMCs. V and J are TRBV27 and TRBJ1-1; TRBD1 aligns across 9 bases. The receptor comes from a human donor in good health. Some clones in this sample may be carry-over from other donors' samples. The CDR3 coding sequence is TGTGCCAGCAGTCCTAGGGACAGGGAGGTTACTGAAGCTTTCTTT. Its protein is CASSPRDREVTEAFF.